These 5 T cell receptor beta chains came from one sample sequenced in a study of cytomegalovirus exposure and HLA in healthy donors. This table comes from immunoSEQ multiplex PCR, and its TCRdb copy is limited to in-frame clones, with some not included. The sample gives about 79,000 clones, roughly 93% of which show up once; approximately 4% is in the top ten. The source material was PBMCs. These receptors were taken from a woman in her 30s in good health and CMV-seronegative.

This chain links TRBV15 with TRBJ2-4, with D unresolved. The CDR3 contains 14 residues. Germline V lookup: CDR1 LNHNV, CDR2 YYDKDF (reference sequence). Trimming removed 8 bases from V and 1 base from J, with 12 bases in between. The CDR3 DNA reads TGTGCCACCTGGGCCAAAGGTGCCAAAAACATTCAGTACTTC. Translated: CATWAKGAKNIQYF.

V is TRBV6-5 and J is TRBJ2-2; 8 bases are shared with TRBD1. With V trimmed by 2 bases and J by 0 bases, 2 bases remained unmatched. The germline CDR1 and CDR2 sequences are MNHEY and SVGAGI. CDR3 length equals 16 residues. The CDR3, as DNA: TGTGCCAGCAGTTACGGGACAGGAGCGAACACCGGGGAGCTGTTTTTT. Translated: CASSYGTGANTGELFF.

CDR3 region: CASSPFDQPQHF. CDR3 in DNA: TGTGCCAGCAGCCCCTTTGATCAGCCCCAGCATTTT. The rearrangement uses TRBV7-2 and TRBJ1-5, with no clear D. CDR1 and CDR2 from the germline V gene are SGHTA and FQGNSA. The CDR3 is made up of 12 amino acids. The germline V and J ends were trimmed by 5 bases and 5 bases, with 7 bases remaining between them.

The chain couples TRBV5-1 to TRBJ1-2; D remains ambiguous. Per the germline V gene, CDR1 is SGHRS and CDR2 is YFSETQ. V gave up 3 bases and J gave up 2 bases, with 14 bases separating them. The CDR3 has 15 residues. The DNA of the CDR3 is TGCGCCAGCAGCTCCCAACTCTTTATGAACTATGGCTACACCTTC. Encoded protein: CASSSQLFMNYGYTF. The full variable domain, with the rest looked up from reference TRBV5-1 and TRBJ1-2, is KAGVTQTPRYLIKTRGQQVTLSCSPISGHRSVSWYQQTPGQGLQFLFEYFSETQRNKGNFPGRFSGRQFSNSRSEMNVSTLELGDSALYLCASSSQLFMNYGYTFGSGTRLTVV.

V gene TRBV4-1 combines with J gene TRBJ2-7; TRBD2 agrees at 8 bases. The trim removed 0 bases at V and 5 bases at J, leaving 6 bases unmatched. The germline V gene has CDR1 MGHRA and CDR2 YSYEKL. This CDR3 has 15 amino acids. The CDR3, as DNA: TGCGCCAGCAGCCAAGACGGGAGGGAGCGGAACGAGCAGTACTTC. Translation: CASSQDGRERNEQYF.